This T cell receptor beta chain was captured by sequencing in a study of T cell repertoires in cytomegalovirus infection. Study summary: Public TCR beta signature analysis indicated the presence of both CMV infection and matching HLA type.

TCRdb reprocessed the reads via MiXCR and lists one record per CDR3 protein. The sample has about 500,000 distinct CDR3 sequences, around a third seen once. Regarding the study as a whole: CMV carriers with the relevant HLA were identified by cumulative public TCR beta family frequency. CMV-specific HLA-C-restricted TCR beta clonotypes dominated the ex vivo response.

The V segment lost 2 bases and the J segment 8 bases; nucleotides outside the gene matches: 19. Germline-derived CDR1 and CDR2 are GTSNPN and SVGIG (reference sequence). CDR3 length: 17 amino acids. With respect to this clonotype: Its antigen remains unknown.

This specimen was cultured PBMCs, taken from culture after CMV antigen stimulation. The chain couples TRBV30 to TRBJ1-2; the match to TRBD1 covers 8 bases. This clonotype was sampled from a human donor in good health (CMV status not recorded). Some clones in this sample may be carry-over from other donors' samples. As DNA, the CDR3 is TGTGCCTGGAGTATTCCTTGGACAGGGTTAGTGAGTGGAGGCTACACCTTC. This gives the protein CAWSIPWTGLVSGGYTF.